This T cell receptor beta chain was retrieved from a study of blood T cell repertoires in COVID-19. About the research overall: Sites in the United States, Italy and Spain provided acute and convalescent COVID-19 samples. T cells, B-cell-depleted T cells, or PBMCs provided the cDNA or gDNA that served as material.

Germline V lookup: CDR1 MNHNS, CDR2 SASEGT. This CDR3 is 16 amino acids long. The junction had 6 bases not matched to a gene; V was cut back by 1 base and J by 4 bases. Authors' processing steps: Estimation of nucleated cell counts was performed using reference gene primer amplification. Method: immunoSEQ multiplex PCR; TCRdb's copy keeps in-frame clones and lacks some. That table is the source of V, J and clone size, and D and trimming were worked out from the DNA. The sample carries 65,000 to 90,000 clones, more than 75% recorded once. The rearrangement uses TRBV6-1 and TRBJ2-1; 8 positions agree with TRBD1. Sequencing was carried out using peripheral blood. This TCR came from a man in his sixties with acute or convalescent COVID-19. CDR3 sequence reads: CASSEVLTGAYNEQFF. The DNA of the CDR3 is TGTGCCAGCAGTGAAGTGTTGACAGGGGCGTACAATGAGCAGTTCTTC.